What follows is one T cell receptor (beta chain) and its context. The antigen remains unidentified. V lost 1 base and J lost 5; bases outside the gene matches: 5. CDR3 length: 14 residues. From germline, CDR1 is SGHRS and CDR2 YFSETQ. The sample belongs to a study of cytomegalovirus exposure and HLA in healthy donors. The overall study: Samples from HLA-typed donors yielded about 85 million unique TCRs in an early data release. Study-level results: As confirmed in vitro, three CMV-associated chains were specific for CMV antigens. Several of the most significant clusters were apparently associated with common viral pathogens in a later analysis. Presence/absence results assume similar sequencing depth per donor, which may not hold.

With 60 Vbeta and 13 Jbeta primers, the PCR was carried out. Here immunoSEQ multiplex PCR was the method, and the copy in TCRdb shows in-frame clones only, minus some. Listed are around 34,000 clones; under 2% falls within the top ten. This TCR was sampled from a woman between 40 and 50 years old in good health and CMV-seropositive. The source material was PBMCs. The gene calls are TRBV5-1 and TRBJ2-7, with 8 bases matching TRBD1. CDR3 region: CASSLRAGGNEQYF. CDR3 nucleotides: TGCGCCAGCAGCTTGAGGGCAGGGGGCAACGAGCAGTACTTC.